Listed below are T cell receptor beta chains from one sample, sequenced in a study of TIL therapy for anti-PD-1-resistant metastatic lung cancer. The method was immunoSEQ multiplex PCR; TCRdb's version includes in-frame clones alone and lacks a portion of them. The sample lists 50,000 to 65,000 clones, 81% occurring once. This sample comprised blood, obtained at baseline. These receptors were taken from a person aged 25-80 years with non-small cell lung cancer. Both conserved end residues are part of each CDR3. D genes are given only for firm matches. Clone size appears in some rows only: once, few, many, or a class for an expanded clone.

v_gene: TRBV20-1
len: 12
d_gene: TRBD2
j_gene: TRBJ2-1
abundance: few
CDR3aa: CSASGGVNEQFF
CDR3nt: TGCAGTGCTAGTGGGGGGGTAAATGAGCAGTTCTTC

v_gene: TRBV11-2
len: 14
d_gene: -
j_gene: TRBJ1-5
abundance: -
CDR3aa: CASSLGDGNQPQHF
CDR3nt: TGTGCCAGCAGTCTAGGAGATGGGAATCAGCCCCAGCATTTT

v_gene: TRBV21-1
len: 17
d_gene: -
j_gene: TRBJ2-7
abundance: -
CDR3aa: CASHRVWTGDEVNEQYF
CDR3nt: TGTGCCAGCCATAGAGTCTGGACAGGTGACGAAGTGAACGAGCAGTACTTC

v_gene: TRBV18
len: 14
d_gene: -
j_gene: TRBJ2-7
abundance: -
CDR3aa: CASSPPESRYEQYF
CDR3nt: TGTGCCAGCTCACCACCGGAATCCCGCTACGAGCAGTACTTC

v_gene: TRBV6-6
len: 15
d_gene: TRBD1
j_gene: TRBJ2-3
abundance: -
CDR3aa: CASSRTGGLRDTQYF
CDR3nt: TGTGCCAGCAGTCGGACAGGGGGCCTCCGGGATACGCAGTATTTT

v_gene: TRBV9
len: 13
d_gene: -
j_gene: TRBJ1-1
abundance: -
CDR3aa: CASTRMVTFEAFF
CDR3nt: TGTGCCAGCACCCGGATGGTGACATTTGAAGCTTTCTTT

v_gene: TRBV6-5
len: 13
d_gene: -
j_gene: TRBJ2-1
abundance: -
CDR3aa: CASRQGAYNEQFF
CDR3nt: TGTGCCAGCAGACAGGGAGCCTACAATGAGCAGTTCTTC

v_gene: TRBV20-1
len: 11
d_gene: -
j_gene: TRBJ1-2
abundance: -
CDR3aa: CRTNSAGGYTF
CDR3nt: TGCAGAACCAACAGCGCTGGGGGCTACACCTTC

v_gene: TRBV14
len: 15
d_gene: -
j_gene: TRBJ1-2
abundance: few
CDR3aa: CASSQGPTGEYGYTF
CDR3nt: TGTGCCAGCAGCCAAGGCCCGACCGGAGAGTATGGCTACACCTTC

v_gene: TRBV28
len: 13
d_gene: -
j_gene: TRBJ2-3
abundance: -
CDR3aa: CASSLDTTDTQYF
CDR3nt: TGTGCCAGCAGTTTAGACACGACAGATACGCAGTATTTT

v_gene: TRBV2
len: 13
d_gene: -
j_gene: TRBJ1-6
abundance: -
CDR3aa: CASRFRENSPLHF
CDR3nt: TGTGCCAGCAGATTCAGGGAAAATTCACCCCTCCACTTT

v_gene: TRBV5-1
len: 13
d_gene: TRBD2
j_gene: TRBJ2-4
abundance: once
CDR3aa: CASSLGPGGIQYF
CDR3nt: TGCGCCAGCAGCTTAGGCCCGGGGGGCATTCAGTACTTC

v_gene: TRBV10-3
len: 14
d_gene: -
j_gene: TRBJ2-5
abundance: once
CDR3aa: CAISEFTTQETQYF
CDR3nt: TGTGCCATCAGTGAGTTCACAACCCAAGAGACCCAGTACTTC

v_gene: TRBV7-8
len: 14
d_gene: -
j_gene: TRBJ1-2
abundance: -
CDR3aa: CASSIRVGGSGYTF
CDR3nt: TGTGCCAGCAGCATTAGGGTTGGCGGGTCAGGCTACACCTTC

v_gene: TRBV7-2
len: 14
d_gene: -
j_gene: TRBJ2-3
abundance: -
CDR3aa: CASSLTQGTDTQYF
CDR3nt: TGTGCCAGCAGCTTAACCCAGGGAACAGATACGCAGTATTTT

v_gene: TRBV30
len: 14
d_gene: -
j_gene: TRBJ2-1
abundance: -
CDR3aa: CAWGPPDWSNEQFF
CDR3nt: TGTGCCTGGGGGCCCCCTGATTGGAGTAATGAGCAGTTCTTC

v_gene: TRBV6-1
len: 16
d_gene: -
j_gene: TRBJ1-2
abundance: -
CDR3aa: CASSEAVYRRNYGYTF
CDR3nt: TGTGCCAGCAGTGAAGCTGTGTACCGCAGAAACTATGGCTACACCTTC

v_gene: TRBV5-1
len: 17
d_gene: TRBD1
j_gene: TRBJ2-5
abundance: -
CDR3aa: CASSLTKTGTGVETQYF
CDR3nt: TGCGCCAGCAGCTTGACCAAAACCGGGACAGGGGTTGAGACCCAGTACTTC

v_gene: TRBV28
len: 11
d_gene: -
j_gene: TRBJ1-4
abundance: -
CDR3aa: CASRLGEKLFF
CDR3nt: TGTGCCAGCAGGTTAGGGGAAAAACTGTTTTTT

v_gene: TRBV7-3
len: 15
d_gene: TRBD2
j_gene: TRBJ2-3
abundance: -
CDR3aa: CASSPGTSGTPTQYF
CDR3nt: TGTGCCAGCAGCCCGGGGACTAGCGGGACCCCCACGCAGTATTTT

v_gene: TRBV7-3
len: 20
d_gene: -
j_gene: TRBJ2-4
abundance: -
CDR3aa: CASSLKGQGGPPLAKNIQYF
CDR3nt: TGTGCCAGCAGCTTAAAGGGGCAGGGGGGACCCCCTTTAGCCAAAAACATTCAGTACTTC

v_gene: TRBV28
len: 13
d_gene: TRBD1
j_gene: TRBJ2-3
abundance: few
CDR3aa: CASMGQGTDTQYF
CDR3nt: TGTGCCAGCATGGGACAGGGTACAGATACGCAGTATTTT

v_gene: TRBV28
len: 15
d_gene: -
j_gene: TRBJ1-5
abundance: -
CDR3aa: CASRPTLRFNQPQHF
CDR3nt: TGTGCCAGCAGACCAACCCTCAGGTTTAATCAGCCCCAGCATTTT

v_gene: TRBV9
len: 15
d_gene: -
j_gene: TRBJ2-2
abundance: -
CDR3aa: CASSVQDSASGELFF
CDR3nt: TGTGCCAGCAGCGTACAGGACAGTGCCAGCGGGGAGCTGTTTTTT

v_gene: TRBV18
len: 16
d_gene: TRBD1
j_gene: TRBJ2-7
abundance: -
CDR3aa: CASTHNGQGNSYEQYF
CDR3nt: TGTGCCAGCACCCACAACGGACAGGGGAATTCCTACGAGCAGTACTTC

v_gene: TRBV20-1
len: 16
d_gene: -
j_gene: TRBJ2-3
abundance: -
CDR3aa: CSASKRVATNTDTQYF
CDR3nt: TGCAGTGCTAGTAAGAGAGTAGCGACAAACACAGATACGCAGTATTTT

v_gene: TRBV30
len: 13
d_gene: TRBD2
j_gene: TRBJ2-7
abundance: -
CDR3aa: CAWELARRREQYF
CDR3nt: TGTGCCTGGGAACTAGCGAGAAGGCGCGAGCAGTACTTC

v_gene: TRBV5-8
len: 17
d_gene: TRBD1
j_gene: TRBJ1-5
abundance: -
CDR3aa: CAGSKNRDRVGNQPQHF
CDR3nt: TGTGCCGGAAGTAAAAACCGGGACAGGGTTGGCAATCAGCCCCAGCATTTT

v_gene: TRBV9
len: 12
d_gene: -
j_gene: TRBJ2-7
abundance: -
CDR3aa: CASSVGRGEQYF
CDR3nt: TGTGCCAGCAGCGTAGGCAGGGGCGAGCAGTACTTC

v_gene: TRBV9
len: 14
d_gene: TRBD2
j_gene: TRBJ2-7
abundance: few
CDR3aa: CASSTGGAVHEQYF
CDR3nt: TGTGCCAGCAGCACCGGGGGGGCCGTACACGAGCAGTACTTC

v_gene: TRBV7-2
len: 16
d_gene: TRBD2
j_gene: TRBJ2-5
abundance: -
CDR3aa: CASSPRGVGGKETQYF
CDR3nt: TGTGCCAGCAGCCCAAGAGGCGTCGGGGGGAAAGAGACCCAGTACTTC

v_gene: TRBV12-3/TRBV12-4
len: 13
d_gene: -
j_gene: TRBJ1-5
abundance: -
CDR3aa: CASSFGGNQPQHF
CDR3nt: TGTGCCAGCAGTTTTGGGGGCAATCAGCCCCAGCATTTT

v_gene: TRBV28
len: 16
d_gene: TRBD2
j_gene: TRBJ2-3
abundance: -
CDR3aa: CASSLGNSGRVDTQYF
CDR3nt: TGTGCCAGCAGTTTGGGTAATAGCGGGAGGGTGGATACGCAGTATTTT

v_gene: TRBV24-1
len: 13
d_gene: -
j_gene: TRBJ1-1
abundance: -
CDR3aa: CATSDLEGAEAFF
CDR3nt: TGTGCCACCAGTGATCTCGAGGGGGCTGAAGCTTTCTTT

v_gene: TRBV2
len: 12
d_gene: -
j_gene: TRBJ1-1
abundance: -
CDR3aa: CASSLVNTEAFF
CDR3nt: TGTGCCAGCAGTCTAGTTAACACTGAAGCTTTCTTT

v_gene: TRBV21-1
len: 19
d_gene: -
j_gene: TRBJ2-7
abundance: -
CDR3aa: CASSPPRGTSGRPHYEQYF
CDR3nt: TGTGCCAGCAGCCCCCCCCGGGGGACTAGCGGGAGGCCCCACTACGAGCAGTACTTC